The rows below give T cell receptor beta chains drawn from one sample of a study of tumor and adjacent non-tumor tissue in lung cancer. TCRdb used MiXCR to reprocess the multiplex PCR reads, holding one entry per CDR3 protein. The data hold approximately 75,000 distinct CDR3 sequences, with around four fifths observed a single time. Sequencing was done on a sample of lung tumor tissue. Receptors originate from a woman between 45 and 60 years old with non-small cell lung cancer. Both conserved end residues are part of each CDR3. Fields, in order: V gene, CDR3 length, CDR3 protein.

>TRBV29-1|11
CSASGTGIYTF
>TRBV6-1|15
CANSILTRTSGTQYF
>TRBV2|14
CASTEGHCDEKLFF
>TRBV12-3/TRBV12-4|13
CASWTSGTNDQFF
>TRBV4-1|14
CASSQTGGTEAQYF
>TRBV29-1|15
CSARHSLANTGEPFF
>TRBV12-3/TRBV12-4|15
CASSRTGGSNYGHTF
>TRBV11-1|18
CVSSVAISGSYHTGELFF
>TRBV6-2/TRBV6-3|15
CASSDGQGNTGELFF
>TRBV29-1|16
CSVVMWQGALNTEAFF
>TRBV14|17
CASSQGWWESFTGELSF
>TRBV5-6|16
CASNWGPGQANTEAFF
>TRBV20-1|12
CSAAPMITEAFF
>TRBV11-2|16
CASIPPWVTTTDTQYF
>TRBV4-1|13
CVSSFRLAYEQYF
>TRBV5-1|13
CASSTEGLQPRHF